Each of the 27 T cell receptor beta chains below was sequenced from the same sample in a study of CD8 T cells in Susac syndrome. Reverse transcription of about 0.45 to 1 ug RNA was performed with random hexamers. TCRdb re-called the immunoSEQ multiplex PCR reads through MiXCR, storing one row per CDR3 protein. The repertoire includes about 180,000 distinct CDR3 sequences, about 94% of them detected once, and 0.093% sits in the top ten. The sample was CD4+ T cells from PBMCs. The receptors stem from a human donor with multiple sclerosis.

V is TRBV29-1 and J is TRBJ2-3, with D possibly matching TRBD2 (6 bases). The germline gives CDR1 SQVTM, CDR2 ANQGSEA. V shed 8 bases and J shed 4 bases, with 13 bases lying between them. The CDR3 extends over 12 amino acids. The DNA of the CDR3 is TGCAGCCTATCGTCGGGGGCAGATACGCAGTATTTT. Its translation is CSLSSGADTQYF.

The chain joins TRBV7-2 to TRBJ2-1, with 9 bases identical to TRBD2. CDR1 and CDR2 from the germline V gene are SGHTA and FQGNSA. The CDR3 runs 17 residues. The ends lost 5 bases at V and 9 bases at J; junction bases unmatched: 17. CDR3 amino acids: CASSAKVWAGGLGEQFF. The CDR3, as DNA: TGTGCCAGCAGCGCGAAAGTCTGGGCGGGGGGGCTAGGTGAGCAGTTCTTC.

V gene TRBV30 combines with J gene TRBJ2-3; no reliable D call. Looked up from germline, CDR1 is GTSNPN and CDR2 is SVGIG (reference sequence). This CDR3 is built from 12 residues. V lost 3 bases to trimming and J lost 0 bases, with 4 bases between them. The CDR3 protein is CAWRQSTDTQYF. Written as DNA, the CDR3 is TGTGCCTGGAGGCAGAGCACAGATACGCAGTATTTT.

This chain uses TRBV10-3 with TRBJ2-1; 7 bases map to TRBD1. CDR1 and CDR2 (germline): ENHRY, SYGVKD. The CDR3 consists of 14 residues. With V trimmed by 4 bases and J by 8 bases, 8 bases remained unmatched. The CDR3 DNA reads as TGTGCCATCAGTGGGGACAGCCCTTTTCATGAGCAGTTCTTC. Protein sequence: CAISGDSPFHEQFF.

The chain combines TRBV7-9 with TRBJ2-1; 9 bases are a match to TRBD1. Germline trimming cut 5 bases from V and 5 bases from J; bases unmatched to any gene: 7. CDR1 is SEHNR, CDR2 FQNEAQ, per germline (reference sequence). The CDR3 contains 15 residues. The CDR3 region is CASSAPDRGDNEQFF. The CDR3 nucleotides read TGTGCCAGCAGCGCCCCGGACAGGGGAGACAATGAGCAGTTCTTC. Drawing the rest from reference TRBV7-9 and TRBJ2-1, the complete variable domain is DTGVSQNPRHKITKRGQNVTFRCDPISEHNRLYWYRQTLGQGPEFLTYFQNEAQLEKSRLLSDRFSAERPKGSFSTLEIQRTEQGDSAMYLCASSAPDRGDNEQFFGPGTRLTVL.

This chain joins TRBV18 and TRBJ1-1; D uncertain. Germline loops: CDR1 KGHSH, CDR2 LQKENI. V was clipped by 2 bases and J by 0 bases, with 13 bases between them. The CDR3 has 16 amino acids. The CDR3 protein is CASSPRSLSLNTEAFF. The DNA of the CDR3 is TGTGCCAGCTCACCAAGGAGCCTGTCCCTGAACACTGAAGCTTTCTTT.

This chain connects TRBV28 to TRBJ2-7; 9 bases map to TRBD2. Germline trimming cut 7 bases from V and 2 bases from J; bases unmatched to any gene: 9. The CDR3 is 15 residues long. The germline V gene has CDR1 MDHEN and CDR2 SYDVKM. CDR3 protein: CASTPAGGTPYEQYF. CDR3 coding DNA: TGTGCCAGCACCCCGGCGGGAGGGACTCCCTACGAGCAGTACTTC. The complete variable domain, with remaining parts taken from reference TRBV28 and TRBJ2-7, reads DVKVTQSSRYLVKRTGEKVFLECVQDMDHENMFWYRQDPGLGLRLIYFSYDVKMKEKGDIPEGYSVSREKKERFSLILESASTNQTSMYLCASTPAGGTPYEQYFGPGTRLTVT.

The genes are TRBV29-1 and TRBJ2-7, with D perhaps matching TRBD1 or TRBD2 (6 bases each). This CDR3 has 14 amino acids. Germline V gives CDR1 SQVTM, CDR2 ANQGSEA. V gave up 1 base and J gave up 3 bases, with 13 bases separating them. This CDR3 reads CSVEVADRNYEQYF. The CDR3 DNA sequence: TGCAGCGTTGAAGTAGCGGACAGAAACTACGAGCAGTACTTC.

Only one count was recorded for this clonotype. This sequence joins TRBV5-4 and TRBJ2-5; the D is unclear. Deletions cut 0 bases from V and 5 bases from J, with 8 bases between. The CDR3 is made up of 13 amino acids. CDR1 is SGHNT, CDR2 YYREEE, per germline (reference sequence). CDR3 bases: TGTGCCAGCAGCTTGGCCGGGCCGGAGACCCAGTACTTC. Amino acids: CASSLAGPETQYF.

In DNA form, the CDR3 reads TGTGCCATCGCGATCGGCGTCGGCTACGAGCAGTACTTC. Amino acid sequence: CAIAIGVGYEQYF. This chain connects TRBV27 to TRBJ2-7, with D hard to call. The CDR3 covers 13 residues. The V gene's germline CDR1 is MNHEY and CDR2 SMNVEV (reference sequence). The V end lost 10 bases, the J end lost 3 bases, and 16 bases lay between the germline ends.

The chain joins TRBV7-9 to TRBJ2-1; TRBD2 matches at 8 bases. The germline V gene has CDR1 SEHNR and CDR2 FQNEAQ (reference sequence). The trim removed 0 bases at V and 8 bases at J, leaving 6 bases unmatched. The CDR3 spans 15 residues. The CDR3 DNA is TGTGCCAGCAGCTTAGCGGTAGCGGGGTACGATGAGCAGTTCTTC. Its translation is CASSLAVAGYDEQFF. The full variable domain, rest sourced from reference TRBV7-9 and TRBJ2-1, is DTGVSQNPRHKITKRGQNVTFRCDPISEHNRLYWYRQTLGQGPEFLTYFQNEAQLEKSRLLSDRFSAERPKGSFSTLEIQRTEQGDSAMYLCASSLAVAGYDEQFFGPGTRLTVL.

CDR3 protein: CASGGNRGSSYEQYF. CDR3 nucleotide sequence: TGTGCCAGCGGAGGAAACAGGGGTTCCTCCTACGAGCAGTACTTC. V and J are TRBV2 and TRBJ2-7, with 7 positions matching TRBD1. This CDR3 is built from 15 residues. V shed 8 bases, J shed 0 bases, and the junction held 10 bases outside the gene matches. CDR1 and CDR2 (germline): SNHLY, FYNNEI.

V and J are TRBV18 and TRBJ1-1, with unresolved D. The V end lost 3 bases, the J end lost 0 bases, and 8 bases lay between the germline ends. The CDR3 has 14 amino acids. Germline V gene data show CDR1 as KGHSH and CDR2 as LQKENI. CDR3 residues: CASSPLDLNTEAFF. The CDR3 DNA reads TGTGCCAGCTCACCTCTGGACTTGAACACTGAAGCTTTCTTT.

The chain has TRBV12-3 or TRBV12-4 and TRBJ1-5, with D hard to call. V lost 1 base to trimming and J lost 7 bases, with 11 bases between them. The CDR3 consists of 14 residues. This CDR3 is CASSLGGFEQPQHF. In DNA form, the CDR3 reads TGTGCCAGCAGTTTAGGAGGATTTGAGCAGCCCCAGCATTTT.

This sequence joins TRBV5-1 and TRBJ1-1; the D gene is possibly TRBD1 (5 bases). This CDR3 has 13 residues. Germline-derived CDR1 and CDR2 are SGHRS and YFSETQ. V was shortened by 2 bases and J by 3 bases, with 8 bases between the two germline ends. CDR3 loop: CASSFRVDTEAFF. CDR3 sequence (DNA): TGCGCCAGCAGCTTCAGGGTGGACACTGAAGCTTTCTTT.

V is TRBV5-6 and J is TRBJ2-1; D perhaps matches TRBD1 (6 bases). Trimming shortened V by 0 bases and J by 2 bases, and 6 bases separated the two germline ends. CDR3 size: 14 residues. The germline gives CDR1 SGHDT, CDR2 YYEEEE. The CDR3 sequence is CASSLGGPYNEQFF. The CDR3 DNA sequence: TGTGCCAGCAGCTTGGGGGGGCCCTACAATGAGCAGTTCTTC.

The rearrangement joins TRBV15 to TRBJ2-3; the D is unclear. Trimming left V 11 bases short and J 2 bases short, with 14 bases between. This CDR3 has 13 residues. Looked up from germline, CDR1 is LNHNV and CDR2 is YYDKDF (reference sequence). The CDR3 loop reads CASSRAPTDTQYF. The CDR3 DNA is TGTGCCTCCTCTAGGGCCCCCACAGATACGCAGTATTTT.

This sequence joins TRBV4-2 and TRBJ1-5; TRBD1 is a possible D gene (6 bases). The CDR3 runs 15 residues. Germline V lookup: CDR1 LGHNA, CDR2 YNFKEQ. V was pared by 4 bases and J by 3 bases, with 13 bases between. CDR3 residues: CASSLMGDTNQPQHF. Written as DNA, the CDR3 is TGTGCCAGCAGCCTTATGGGGGACACCAATCAGCCCCAGCATTTT.

The J gene is TRBJ2-7, the V gene TRBV7-9; D unresolved. Deletions cut 5 bases from V and 5 bases from J, with 13 bases between. The germline gives CDR1 SEHNR, CDR2 FQNEAQ (reference sequence). The CDR3 extends over 13 amino acids. CDR3 sequence: CASSPRKGNEQYF. In DNA, the CDR3 is TGTGCCAGCAGCCCGAGGAAAGGTAACGAGCAGTACTTC.

The chain uses TRBV7-9 and TRBJ1-6; D possibly corresponds to TRBD1 (6 bases). The germline V gene encodes CDR1 SEHNR and CDR2 FQNEAQ (reference sequence). Trimming removed 5 bases from V and 7 bases from J, with 21 bases in between. The CDR3 is made up of 17 amino acids. In nucleotides, the CDR3 is TGTGCCAGCAGCCACAAACCGGGGGGCCAGACCAATTCACCCCTCCACTTT. Translation gives CASSHKPGGQTNSPLHF.

The rearrangement links TRBV20-1 to TRBJ1-2; no clear D gene. The V gene's germline CDR1 is DFQATT and CDR2 SNEGSKA (reference sequence). The V and J ends lost 3 bases and 3 bases respectively, with 8 bases between them. This CDR3 contains 12 residues. The CDR3 bases are TGCAGTGCTAGTTTCTTGGACTATGGCTACACCTTC. Residues: CSASFLDYGYTF.

This chain joins TRBV30 and TRBJ2-7, with TRBD2 as a possible D gene (6 bases). Per the germline V gene, CDR1 is GTSNPN and CDR2 is SVGIG (reference sequence). The length of the CDR3 is 13 residues. The V gene lost 8 bases and the J gene lost 3 bases, with 17 bases spanning the gap. CDR3 nucleotides: TGTGCCGGAAGATGGGACTTGAGCTACGAGCAGTACTTC. Its protein product is CAGRWDLSYEQYF.

This clonotype is a singleton in its sample. The V gene is TRBV3-1, the J gene TRBJ2-5; TRBD2 aligns across 8 bases. Trimming at V came to 10 bases and at J to 9 bases, leaving 10 bases not matched to a gene. Germline assignment: CDR1 LGHDT and CDR2 YNNKEL (reference sequence). The CDR3 sequence is 12 residues long. The chain's CDR3 is CATGGEARPQYF. The CDR3 DNA reads TGTGCCACCGGGGGGGAGGCGAGGCCCCAGTACTTC.

J is TRBJ2-3 and V is TRBV9, with D tentatively TRBD2 (6 bases). The CDR3 consists of 14 residues. Trimming removed 4 bases from V and 5 bases from J, with 14 bases in between. The germline V gene encodes CDR1 SGDLS and CDR2 YYNGEE. DNA for the CDR3: TGTGCCAGCAGCACAGATATGGGGGGAGATACGCAGTATTTT. Protein product: CASSTDMGGDTQYF.

The gene calls are TRBV20-1 and TRBJ2-7; 9 bases map to TRBD2. V was clipped by 5 bases and J by 1 base; unmatched bases: 15. The germline V gene has CDR1 DFQATT and CDR2 SNEGSKA (reference sequence). This CDR3 has 17 residues. The CDR3 here is CSAAPIRASGESYEQYF. In DNA, the CDR3 is TGCAGTGCTGCCCCTATCAGGGCTAGCGGGGAATCCTACGAGCAGTACTTC.

The gene calls are TRBV2 and TRBJ2-1; 13 nucleotides line up with TRBD2. V lost 7 bases to trimming and J lost 12 bases; unmatched junction nucleotides: 9. This CDR3 contains 14 residues. The germline V gene has CDR1 SNHLY and CDR2 FYNNEI. The CDR3 DNA follows: TGTGCCAGCAAGCCCGGGACTAGCGGGGTTCGGCAGTTCTTC. Amino acid sequence: CASKPGTSGVRQFF.

This rearrangement joins TRBV7-9 to TRBJ1-1; unclear D gene. V was cut by 0 bases and J by 3 bases, with 5 bases left in between. CDR3 length: 13 amino acids. Germline V gives CDR1 SEHNR, CDR2 FQNEAQ (reference sequence). CDR3 sequence (DNA): TGTGCCAGCAGCTTAGCCGGGGACACTGAAGCTTTCTTT. Amino acid sequence: CASSLAGDTEAFF.